A selection of T cell receptor beta chains follows, all from one sample in a study of blood T cell repertoires in COVID-19. The repertoire was sequenced with immunoSEQ multiplex PCR; TCRdb's copy has only in-frame clones and lacks some. The sample has some 240,000 clones; 75% to 85% are singletons. The source material was peripheral blood. These receptors were taken from a woman in her 40s who had recovered from COVID-19. The CDR3 runs from the conserved cysteine through the conserved F or W. The D gene is left open where the match is weak. A clone size is listed for some rows: how often the clone was seen (once, few, many), or a class if it is expanded.

J: TRBJ1-5
D: TRBD1
size: .
V: TRBV5-1
DNA: TGCGCCAGCAGCCGCGGGACAGGCGATCAGCCCCAGCATTTT
CDR3: CASSRGTGDQPQHF

J: TRBJ2-3
D: TRBD2
size: .
V: TRBV5-1
DNA: TGCGCCAGCAGCCCGGGGCTAGCGGTGAGCACAGATACGCAGTATTTT
CDR3: CASSPGLAVSTDTQYF

J: TRBJ2-5
D: TRBD2
size: .
V: TRBV7-2
DNA: TGTGCCAGCAGCCCCCAAGGCGGGGGGCAAGAGACCCAGTACTTC
CDR3: CASSPQGGGQETQYF

J: TRBJ2-7
D: .
size: .
V: TRBV6-2/TRBV6-3
DNA: TGTGCCAGCAGTTCCGACAGCTACGAGCAGTACTTC
CDR3: CASSSDSYEQYF

J: TRBJ2-7
D: .
size: few
V: TRBV7-9
DNA: TGTGCCAGCAGCTTCTTAAACTCCTACGAGCAGTACTTC
CDR3: CASSFLNSYEQYF

J: TRBJ2-6
D: .
size: .
V: TRBV7-9
DNA: TGTGCCAGCAGCTACTGGGGGGGCGCTGGGGCCAACGTCCTGACTTTC
CDR3: CASSYWGGAGANVLTF

J: TRBJ2-3
D: TRBD2
size: .
V: TRBV2
DNA: TGTGCCAGCAGTGAATCTGCGGGGGGGGCAGATACGCAGTATTTT
CDR3: CASSESAGGADTQYF

J: TRBJ1-5
D: TRBD1
size: .
V: TRBV6-2/TRBV6-3
DNA: TGTGCCAGCAGTTCCGGGACAGCTTCGGGGCCCCAGCATTTT
CDR3: CASSSGTASGPQHF

J: TRBJ2-3
D: .
size: .
V: TRBV4-3
DNA: TGCGCCAGCAGCCAAGGAGTGCCAGGGGCGGTGGGAGATACGCAGTATTTT
CDR3: CASSQGVPGAVGDTQYF

J: TRBJ1-1
D: .
size: .
V: TRBV6-2/TRBV6-3
DNA: TGTGCCAGCAGTTACTCGCAGGGTCAGACTGAAGCTTTCTTT
CDR3: CASSYSQGQTEAFF

J: TRBJ1-1
D: .
size: .
V: TRBV11-2
DNA: TGTGCCAGCAGCTTAATCAGGGGCACTGAAGCTTTCTTT
CDR3: CASSLIRGTEAFF

J: TRBJ1-5
D: TRBD1
size: .
V: TRBV2
DNA: TGTGCCAGCAGAGAAGGACAGGGTAGGAGCAATCAGCCCCAGCATTTT
CDR3: CASREGQGRSNQPQHF

J: TRBJ2-7
D: .
size: .
V: TRBV5-1
DNA: TGCGCCAGCATGGGGGCTTTAGATCCCTACGAGCAGTACTTC
CDR3: CASMGALDPYEQYF

J: TRBJ1-5
D: .
size: once
V: TRBV19
DNA: TGTGCCAGTAGTAGGGAGCGGGGCAATCAGCCCCAGCATTTT
CDR3: CASSRERGNQPQHF

J: TRBJ1-1
D: TRBD1
size: few
V: TRBV6-1
DNA: TGTGCCAGCAGTTTCCGGCCGACAGGGGACACTGAAGCTTTCTTT
CDR3: CASSFRPTGDTEAFF

J: TRBJ1-2
D: TRBD1
size: .
V: TRBV20-1
DNA: TGCAGTGCTAGTAACCAGGGGGCTGATGGCTACACCTTC
CDR3: CSASNQGADGYTF

J: TRBJ1-2
D: .
size: once
V: TRBV7-2
DNA: TGTGCCAGCAGCTTAGGGCAGGTATCTAACTATGGCTACACCTTC
CDR3: CASSLGQVSNYGYTF

J: TRBJ1-3
D: .
size: .
V: TRBV7-8
DNA: TGTGCCAGCAGCCCAAGTCAATTAGCTAACACCATATATTTT
CDR3: CASSPSQLANTIYF

J: TRBJ1-1
D: .
size: few
V: TRBV6-5
DNA: TGTGCCAGCAGTCCTTGGACGGGGATGAACACTGAAGCTTTCTTT
CDR3: CASSPWTGMNTEAFF

J: TRBJ2-7
D: .
size: .
V: TRBV5-1
DNA: TGCGCCAGCAGCTTGGCAGGAATTGCTATGAATGTGCAGTACTTC
CDR3: CASSLAGIAMNVQYF

J: TRBJ1-4
D: TRBD1
size: .
V: TRBV2
DNA: TGTGCCAGCAGTGACACGGACAGGAGTAATGAAAAACTGTTTTTT
CDR3: CASSDTDRSNEKLFF

J: TRBJ1-2
D: TRBD1
size: .
V: TRBV5-8
DNA: TGTGCCAGCAGCAAGGAACAGGGGGCAGGCTACACCTTC
CDR3: CASSKEQGAGYTF

J: TRBJ1-2
D: .
size: .
V: TRBV2
DNA: TGTGCCAGCAGTGATGACAGGCCTTATGGCTACACCTTC
CDR3: CASSDDRPYGYTF

J: TRBJ2-5
D: TRBD1
size: .
V: TRBV30
DNA: TGTGCCTGGAGTGTACCTATGACAGGGGGGCAAGAGACCCAGTACTTC
CDR3: CAWSVPMTGGQETQYF

J: TRBJ2-5
D: .
size: .
V: TRBV7-7
DNA: TGTGCTAGCAGCTTAGAGGGAGGTGAGACCCAGTACTTC
CDR3: CASSLEGGETQYF

J: TRBJ1-1
D: TRBD1
size: few
V: TRBV18
DNA: TGTGCCAGCTCACCACAGACAGGGGAGTACACTGAAGCTTTCTTT
CDR3: CASSPQTGEYTEAFF

J: TRBJ1-2
D: .
size: .
V: TRBV28
DNA: TGTGCCAGCAGTTTAGACCGGAGAGGTGGCTACACCTTC
CDR3: CASSLDRRGGYTF